This entry lists 13 T cell receptor beta chains sequenced from one sample in a study of cytomegalovirus exposure and HLA in healthy donors. 13 Jbeta primers and 60 Vbeta primers were used for the PCR. The data were produced by immunoSEQ multiplex PCR, yet TCRdb's version contains in-frame clones alone and is incomplete. Of fewer than 150,000 clones listed, around 77% are singletons. Material for sequencing was PBMCs. These receptors were obtained from a man in his forties or fifties in good health and CMV-seronegative.

The chain has TRBV5-4 and TRBJ2-1, with D maybe TRBD2 (5 bases). This CDR3 has 17 amino acids. Germline lookup yields CDR1 SGHNT and CDR2 YYREEE (reference sequence). The V end lost 4 bases, the J end lost 6 bases, and 23 bases lay between the germline ends. For the CDR3, the DNA is TGTGCCAGCAGCCTCCGTGGGGATATAGGCCGGGGCAATGAGCAGTTCTTC. The encoded protein is CASSLRGDIGRGNEQFF.

This clone was counted between two and nine times. The V call is TRBV28, the J call TRBJ1-4; 11 positions match TRBD1. Germline CDR1 and CDR2: MDHEN and SYDVKM. Germline trimming cut 7 bases from V and 7 bases from J; bases unmatched to any gene: 8. The CDR3 has 15 residues. The CDR3, as DNA: TGTGCCAGCACCGACCCGGGACAGGGGGGTGAAAAACTGTTTTTT. Amino acid sequence: CASTDPGQGGEKLFF.

As concerns this clone: A junction end diverges from the germline sequence, so it may reflect a read error. J is TRBJ2-2 and V is TRBV7-7; 12 nucleotides match TRBD2. Germline V lookup: CDR1 SSHAT, CDR2 FNYEAQ (reference sequence). This CDR3 spans 18 amino acids. The chain's CDR3 is CASSLTSGRITNTGELFF. The DNA for the CDR3 is TGTGCTAGCAGCTTGACTAGCGGGAGAATTACGAACACCGGGGAGCTGTTTTTT.

The chain carries TRBV6-5 and TRBJ1-1, with D maybe TRBD1 (5 bases). CDR1 is MNHEY, CDR2 SVGAGI, per germline. The ends were cut back, 6 bases at V and 1 base at J, with 9 bases in the middle. The CDR3 consists of 13 residues. CDR3 residues: CASRTGTNTEAFF. In DNA, the CDR3 is TGTGCCAGCAGAACAGGTACGAACACTGAAGCTTTCTTT.

This chain links TRBV19 with TRBJ2-3; TRBD1 might be the D (6 bases). Germline loops: CDR1 LNHDA, CDR2 SQIVND (reference sequence). The V end was cut by 4 bases, the J end by 1 base, with 15 bases between. The CDR3 is 16 amino acids. The CDR3: CASSTQGHQRTDTQYF. The DNA of the CDR3 is TGTGCCAGTAGTACACAGGGCCACCAACGCACAGATACGCAGTATTTT.

The rearrangement uses TRBV28 and TRBJ2-5; D is unclear. The end of the DNA is better explained by TRBJ2-7, so the J call may be wrong. Per germline, CDR1 MDHEN and CDR2 SYDVKM. The CDR3 length is 12 residues. CDR3 nucleotide sequence: TGTGCCAGCAGTTTAAACGCCTACGAGCAGTACTTC. Amino acids: CASSLNAYEQYF.

The chain carries TRBV20-1 and TRBJ2-2; D is undetermined. CDR1 is DFQATT and CDR2 is SNEGSKA in the germline V gene (reference sequence). CDR3 length: 11 amino acids. Between the trimmed V and J ends, which lost 2 bases and 7 bases, there was a span of 5 bases. CDR3 region: CSARLYGELFF. In DNA, the CDR3 is TGCAGTGCTAGATTATACGGGGAGCTGTTTTTT.

As to this clone: In the same sample, other DNA sequences code for this CDR3. The rearrangement links TRBV18 to TRBJ1-1; the D gene is possibly TRBD1 (5 bases). CDR1 and CDR2 (germline): KGHSH, LQKENI. The CDR3 is made up of 14 amino acids. The V end was cut by 2 bases, the J end by 0 bases, with 7 bases between. CDR3 DNA sequence: TGTGCCAGCTCACCAACAGGTTTGAACACTGAAGCTTTCTTT. This encodes CASSPTGLNTEAFF.

The chain recombines TRBV6-6 with TRBJ1-5; D remains unclear. Germline-derived CDR1 and CDR2 are MNHNY and SVGAGI (reference sequence). V lost 2 bases, J lost 4 bases, and 9 bases lay in between. CDR3 length: 14 amino acids. CDR3 protein: CASSYVGGNQPQHF. The CDR3 bases are TGTGCCAGCAGTTACGTGGGCGGGAATCAGCCCCAGCATTTT.

J is TRBJ2-4 and V is TRBV5-6; 7 bases fit TRBD1. This CDR3 has 15 amino acids. Unmatched junction bases numbered 5, after V lost 4 bases and J lost 1 base. Germline-derived CDR1 and CDR2 are SGHDT and YYEEEE. CDR3 nucleotides: TGTGCCAGCAGCCCGCAGGACAGGGCCAAAAACATTCAGTACTTC. This encodes CASSPQDRAKNIQYF.

Note on this clone: At the DNA level, this CDR3 is encoded by other sequences in the same sample as well. The rearrangement uses TRBV11-3 and TRBJ2-2, with 7 bases fitting TRBD2. In germline, CDR1 is SGHNT, CDR2 YENEEA. V shed 1 base and J 4 bases; nucleotides not matched to a gene: 0. The CDR3 loop spans 14 amino acids. CDR3: CASSLAGGTGELFF. Here the CDR3 DNA reads TGTGCCAGCAGCTTAGCGGGAGGCACCGGGGAGCTGTTTTTT.

The J gene is TRBJ1-1, the V gene TRBV19, with D uncertain. V was shortened by 6 bases and J by 6 bases, with 17 bases between the two germline ends. There are 14 residues in the CDR3. Germline loops: CDR1 LNHDA, CDR2 SQIVND (reference sequence). The DNA for the CDR3 is TGTGCCAGTAGCCACATCGGGATTGACGCTGAAGCTTTCTTT. This codes for CASSHIGIDAEAFF.

This clone appeared once. The chain combines TRBV2 with TRBJ2-6; 7 bases agree with TRBD1. CDR1 and CDR2 (germline): SNHLY, FYNNEI. The CDR3 length is 17 residues. V was pared by 5 bases and J by 4 bases, with 11 bases of the junction left unmatched. CDR3 residues: CASSFNRGATGANVLTF. DNA for the CDR3: TGTGCCAGCAGTTTCAACAGGGGAGCGACAGGGGCCAACGTCCTGACTTTC.